A single sample gave rise to the 25 T cell receptor beta chains below, sequenced in a study of preoperative IRX-2 immunotherapy in early breast cancer. The treatment denotes: preoperative locoregional IRX-2 cytokine immunotherapy. TCRdb's copy holds only in-frame clones and misses some; the assay was immunoSEQ multiplex PCR. Here the sample spans 40,000 to 45,000 clones, approximately 80% being singletons. Sequenced here: tumor tissue, sampled after IRX-2 immunotherapy. The receptors come from a human donor with breast cancer.

In its sample, this clone was seen a few times. The CDR3 coding sequence is TGTGCCAGCTGTATTGTATGGAAGGGGAGAGGTGGCTACACCTTC. Its translation is CASCIVWKGRGGYTF. This chain uses TRBV6-8 with TRBJ1-2, with D possibly being TRBD1 (5 bases). The V end was cut by 8 bases, the J end by 7 bases, with 23 bases between. This CDR3 comprises 15 residues. The V gene's germline CDR1 is MNHGY and CDR2 SAAAGT.

This clone is a singleton in its sample. The chain employs TRBV11-3 and TRBJ1-5, with 8 positions matching TRBD1. This CDR3 comprises 16 residues. With V trimmed by 5 bases and J by 0 bases, 6 bases remained unmatched. The germline V gene encodes CDR1 SGHNT and CDR2 YENEEA. This CDR3 reads CASSPRDRFSNQPQHF. The CDR3 DNA follows: TGTGCCAGCAGCCCCAGGGACAGGTTTAGCAATCAGCCCCAGCATTTT. Complete variable domain (other parts from reference TRBV11-3 and TRBJ1-5): EAGVVQSPRYKIIEKKQPVAFWCNPISGHNTLYWYLQNLGQGPELLIRYENEEAVDDSQLPKDRFSAERLKGVDSTLKIQPAELGDSAVYLCASSPRDRFSNQPQHFGDGTRLSIL.

A single count supports this clone. The V and J genes are TRBV28 and TRBJ1-4; 9 nucleotides line up with TRBD1. The CDR3 runs to 15 residues. Germline-derived CDR1 and CDR2 are MDHEN and SYDVKM. After removal of 5 bases from V and 7 bases from J, the junction contained 8 bases not matched to a gene. CDR3 in DNA: TGTGCCAGCAGTCCCAACAGGGGGCTGGTTGAAAAACTGTTTTTT. It yields the protein CASSPNRGLVEKLFF.

The V and J genes are TRBV29-1 and TRBJ1-2; 7 nucleotides line up with TRBD1. The CDR3 consists of 14 residues. Trimming at V came to 4 bases and at J to 5 bases, leaving 10 bases not matched to a gene. Germline assignment: CDR1 SQVTM and CDR2 ANQGSEA. For the CDR3, the DNA is TGCAGCGTTGTCCCCCGCGGGACAGAATATGGCTACACCTTC. Translating gives CSVVPRGTEYGYTF.

This chain joins TRBV19 and TRBJ2-3; 12 nucleotides match TRBD2. Looked up from germline, CDR1 is LNHDA and CDR2 is SQIVND (reference sequence). The CDR3 extends over 15 amino acids. V lost 6 bases to trimming and J lost 5 bases; unmatched junction nucleotides: 6. As DNA, the CDR3 is TGTGCCAGTAGCCGAACGGGACTAGCGGGAGATACGCAGTATTTT. This gives the protein CASSRTGLAGDTQYF.

CDR3: CASSSAANTEAFF. The DNA for the CDR3 is TGTGCCAGCTCATCGGCAGCCAACACTGAAGCTTTCTTT. The chain links TRBV18 to TRBJ1-1; D call uncertain. Germline V gene sequence: CDR1 KGHSH, CDR2 LQKENI. The CDR3 covers 13 residues. V lost 5 bases, J lost 2 bases, and 9 bases lay in between.

The chain links TRBV5-1 to TRBJ2-3; no clear D. The CDR3 runs 16 residues. V lost 0 bases and J lost 4, with 15 bases in between. The germline CDR1 and CDR2 sequences are SGHRS and YFSETQ. In DNA form, the CDR3 reads TGCGCCAGCAGCTTGGGTCGGCCCCTTAGGGCAGATACGCAGTATTTT. Its protein product is CASSLGRPLRADTQYF. The full variable domain, its missing parts supplied by reference TRBV5-1 and TRBJ2-3, is KAGVTQTPRYLIKTRGQQVTLSCSPISGHRSVSWYQQTPGQGLQFLFEYFSETQRNKGNFPGRFSGRQFSNSRSEMNVSTLELGDSALYLCASSLGRPLRADTQYFGPGTRLTVL.

The chain couples TRBV6-7 to TRBJ1-2; weak D call: TRBD1 (5 bases). TRBV6-7 is an ORF, with its function uncertain. V gave up 5 bases and J gave up 2 bases, with 12 bases separating them. The CDR3 has 14 amino acids. The CDR3 loop reads CASSEQVRNYGYTF. The CDR3 DNA reads TGTGCCAGCAGTGAACAGGTGCGGAACTATGGCTACACCTTC.

The CDR3 nucleotides are TGTGCTAGTGCGACGATCTACGAGCAGTACTTC. Amino acids: CASATIYEQYF. The chain is built from TRBV12-5 and TRBJ2-7; no clear D. CDR1 and CDR2 (germline): LGHNT, FRNRAP. The V end was cut by 7 bases, the J end by 3 bases, with 7 bases between. The CDR3 has 11 residues. Filled out from reference TRBV12-5 and TRBJ2-7, the complete variable domain reads DARVTQTPRHKVTEMGQEVTMRCQPILGHNTVFWYRQTMMQGLELLAYFRNRAPLDDSGMPKDRFSAEMPDATLATLKIQPSEPRDSAVYFCASATIYEQYFGPGTRLTVT.

This clone has just a few counts. The chain is built from TRBV6-8 and TRBJ2-7; TRBD2 matches at 9 bases. This CDR3 is 13 amino acids long. CDR1 is MNHGY and CDR2 is SAAAGT in the germline V gene. J lost 7 bases, V lost 7 bases, and 8 bases had no gene match. This CDR3 is CASKASGAGEQYF. In nucleotides, the CDR3 is TGTGCCAGCAAGGCTAGCGGGGCAGGAGAGCAGTACTTC.

The chain recombines TRBV11-3 with TRBJ1-1; no clear D. This CDR3 contains 15 residues. V lost 3 bases to trimming and J lost 4 bases, with 15 bases between them. The germline CDR1 and CDR2 sequences are SGHNT and YENEEA. CDR3: CASSLGRIRSTEAFF. CDR3 sequence (DNA): TGTGCCAGCAGCTTGGGTAGGATTCGATCCACTGAAGCTTTCTTT.

The chain couples TRBV6-8 to TRBJ2-7; 11 positions agree with TRBD1. Germline V lookup: CDR1 MNHGY, CDR2 SAAAGT. The CDR3 loop spans 14 amino acids. V lost 5 bases, J lost 7 bases, and 7 bases stayed unmatched. The CDR3 protein is CASSGGQGEREQYF. CDR3 bases: TGTGCCAGCAGTGGGGGACAGGGGGAGAGGGAGCAGTACTTC.

This clone has just a few counts. The chain joins TRBV7-6 to TRBJ1-2; the D is unclear. CDR1 is SGHVS and CDR2 is FNYEAQ in the germline V gene. The germline V and J ends were trimmed by 2 bases and 6 bases, with 28 bases remaining between them. CDR3 size: 19 residues. For the CDR3, the DNA is TGTGCCAGCAGCTTATCGGCGGGTGGGGATTTCACCGGGTTGAATGGCTACACCTTC. This sequence encodes CASSLSAGGDFTGLNGYTF.

This chain joins TRBV15 and TRBJ2-3; the match to TRBD1 covers 7 bases. V trimming: 1 base; J trimming: 4 bases; junction bases outside the gene matches: 5. From germline, CDR1 is LNHNV and CDR2 YYDKDF (reference sequence). The CDR3 sequence is 15 residues long. The DNA for the CDR3 is TGTGCCACCAGCAGAGTAACAGGGGTTGCAGATACGCAGTATTTT. Translation: CATSRVTGVADTQYF.

This clone qualifies as medium-sized. Other DNA sequences in this specimen translate into the identical CDR3. This chain uses TRBV11-3 with TRBJ2-3, with 12 nucleotides matching TRBD2. The trim removed 3 bases at V and 5 bases at J, leaving 6 bases unmatched. CDR1 and CDR2 from the germline V gene are SGHNT and YENEEA. The CDR3 has 16 amino acids. CDR3 in amino acids: CASSLELAGGRDTQYF. CDR3 nucleotide sequence: TGTGCCAGCAGCTTGGAACTAGCGGGGGGTAGAGATACGCAGTATTTT.

The chain uses TRBV6-4 and TRBJ1-3, with a weak D call TRBD1 (6 bases). V was pared by 11 bases and J by 4 bases, with 24 bases between. Per germline, CDR1 MRHNA and CDR2 SNTAGT. The CDR3 runs to 16 residues. Here the CDR3 DNA reads TGTGCCCTCTCGGGTGGGGGACACCGAGGAGGAAACACCATATATTTT. Translating gives CALSGGGHRGGNTIYF.

The V call is TRBV5-1, the J call TRBJ2-1; D perhaps matches TRBD1 (5 bases). Trimming took off 4 bases at V and 2 bases at J, with 10 bases between the two ends. The germline V gene has CDR1 SGHRS and CDR2 YFSETQ. The CDR3 sequence is 14 residues long. This CDR3 reads CASSRQTAYNEQFF. Written as DNA, the CDR3 is TGCGCCAGCAGCAGGCAGACAGCCTACAATGAGCAGTTCTTC.

This chain uses TRBV10-2 with TRBJ2-7; no reliable D call. The CDR3 is 14 amino acids. Between the trimmed V and J ends, which lost 6 bases and 2 bases, there was a span of 14 bases. The V gene's germline CDR1 is WSHSY and CDR2 SAAADI. The CDR3, as DNA: TGCGCCAGCAGCTCCGCAGTAATCGCCTACGAGCAGTACTTC. Translating it yields CASSSAVIAYEQYF.

The chain carries TRBV11-3 and TRBJ2-7; D is perhaps TRBD1 (5 bases). The ends were cut back, 2 bases at V and 2 bases at J, with 10 bases in the middle. The CDR3 extends over 14 amino acids. Germline CDR1 SGHNT, CDR2 YENEEA. The CDR3 DNA is TGTGCCAGCAGCTTAAATTACAGGACCTACGAGCAGTACTTC. Its protein is CASSLNYRTYEQYF.

The chain carries TRBV10-2 and TRBJ1-2; perhaps TRBD1 as D (5 bases). The CDR3 extends over 14 amino acids. CDR1 WSHSY and CDR2 SAAADI come from the germline V gene. V lost 6 bases, J lost 4 bases, and 15 bases lay in between. The DNA of the CDR3 is TGCGCCAGCAGGGACACTGGGGCGACCTATGGCTACACCTTC. Translation gives CASRDTGATYGYTF.

This rearrangement joins TRBV5-1 to TRBJ1-2, with 12 bases fitting TRBD1. Germline CDR1 SGHRS, CDR2 YFSETQ. The CDR3 runs 14 residues. V trimming: 4 bases; J trimming: 7 bases; junction bases outside the gene matches: 5. CDR3 bases: TGCGCCAGCAGCGGGACAGGGGGCGAGGGTGGCTACACCTTC. Its translation is CASSGTGGEGGYTF. The full variable domain, in which reference TRBV5-1 and TRBJ1-2 provide the parts outside the CDR3, is KAGVTQTPRYLIKTRGQQVTLSCSPISGHRSVSWYQQTPGQGLQFLFEYFSETQRNKGNFPGRFSGRQFSNSRSEMNVSTLELGDSALYLCASSGTGGEGGYTFGSGTRLTVV.

J is TRBJ2-7 and V is TRBV6-8, with 7 bases aligning to TRBD1. The CDR3 runs to 13 residues. Germline CDR1 reads MNHGY; CDR2 reads SAAAGT. After removal of 5 bases from V and 3 bases from J, the junction contained 4 bases not matched to a gene. The CDR3 DNA reads as TGTGCCAGCAGTAGGACAGGCCTCTACGAGCAGTACTTC. Amino acids: CASSRTGLYEQYF.

The rearrangement links TRBV6-8 to TRBJ1-5; TRBD1 aligns across 8 bases. Germline values: CDR1 MNHGY, CDR2 SAAAGT. The CDR3 has 15 residues. V shed 6 bases, J shed 7 bases, and the junction held 11 bases outside the gene matches. CDR3 bases: TGTGCCAGCAGCCCCGGCTGGACAGGGAACCAGCCCCAGCATTTT. Residues: CASSPGWTGNQPQHF.

This clone came up a few times. The chain is built from TRBV6-8 and TRBJ1-1; possibly TRBD1 for D (5 bases). V was clipped by 6 bases and J by 0 bases, with 14 bases between them. The CDR3 length is 15 residues. Germline CDR1 and CDR2: MNHGY and SAAAGT. The CDR3, as DNA: TGTGCCAGCAGCGATAACAGGCCCCTGAACACTGAAGCTTTCTTT. Residues: CASSDNRPLNTEAFF.

This clone was picked up a small number of times. The rearrangement uses TRBV6-8 and TRBJ1-5; tentative D call: TRBD1 (5 bases). There are 14 residues in the CDR3. With 0 bases removed from V and 7 bases from J, the gap between germline ends came to 10 bases. The V gene's germline CDR1 is MNHGY and CDR2 SAAAGT. The CDR3 reads CASSYSPRDQPQHF. The CDR3 DNA reads as TGTGCCAGCAGTTACTCGCCTCGGGACCAGCCCCAGCATTTT.